The rows below give T cell receptor beta chains drawn from one sample of a study of T cells in Graves' hyperthyroidism and ophthalmopathy. TCRdb used MiXCR to reprocess the multiplex PCR reads, holding one entry per CDR3 protein. Of more than 350,000 distinct CDR3 sequences listed, roughly 15% are singletons. Sequencing was carried out using blood. These receptor sequences come from a woman aged 60-75 years with Graves' ophthalmopathy. Each CDR3 is given without its conserved first and last residue. Each record gives: V gene, CDR3 length, clone size, CDR3 protein. Rows may omit the clone size; those that give it use once, few, many or a size class.

TRBV27	12	many	ASSSGTDHSPLH
TRBV20-1	10	.	SATQGQHPQH
TRBV2	11	many	ASSGRQGFEQF
TRBV2	11	many	ASSEGGNGELF
TRBV6-1	14	many	ASSESVGSSYNEQF
TRBV28	13	few	ASSLLSTGNQPQH
TRBV20-1	14	.	SANEAGGRGNQPQH
TRBV2	9	few	ASMRGETQY
TRBV29-1	13	.	SVLLAGTNTGELF
TRBV10-3	10	.	AIETEGYEQY
TRBV11-2	15	many	ASSPKREGLKTGELF
TRBV7-6	13	few	ASPTPFEGADEQY
TRBV3-1	13	.	ASSLHRDGLYEQY
TRBV6-2/TRBV6-3	15	.	ASSYPGLAGSYNEQF
TRBV24-1	14	.	ATSGRSGTITGELF
TRBV24-1	14	.	ATSDNKRSGYNEQF
TRBV11-2	14	many	ASSPISGRHTDTQY
TRBV27	13	.	ASSPEGGASEKLF
TRBV27	12	.	ASSLQGRETEAF
TRBV5-6	17	.	ASSLYGGGLAASSYEQY
TRBV20-1	13	many	SARQQTGLNEKLF
TRBV12-3/TRBV12-4	13	few	ASSRTSGSSYEQY
TRBV7-9	12	many	ASTPDDFGYGYT
TRBV7-3	14	.	ASSPGTGGYQETQY
TRBV27	14	few	ASTLRPGQSYSPLH
TRBV2	13	many	ASSETHAKGETQY
TRBV28	12	many	ASRETRDSSEQF
TRBV7-2	12	many	ASSSGMAPGELF
TRBV7-3	10	many	ASSLRGGELF
TRBV5-1	12	many	ASSTRPNTGELF
TRBV28	14	many	ASSPYPGQEAYEQY
TRBV29-1	11	few	SVVKGLGYEQY
TRBV7-2	13	many	ASSAGDSLNNEQF
TRBV28	16	few	ASSNDSPGGFTKNIQY
TRBV19	13	.	ASNPGLGAGETQY
TRBV15	14	.	ATSRSLAGGSEKLF
TRBV4-1	12	.	ASSQVSSGGAQF
TRBV5-5	13	many	ASSLAGQGPETQY
TRBV10-3	11	few	AIKAGGTDTQY
TRBV18	13	many	ASSPVAGDTGELF
TRBV12-3/TRBV12-4	11	many	ASSLPKGGEQF
TRBV6-1	9	many	ASSDTYEQY
TRBV19	10	.	ASSARRKEQF
TRBV14	9	many	ASSAGLKQF
TRBV14	12	many	ASSQGSWVDEQF
TRBV18	12	few	ASSPGIKRNEQF
TRBV18	14	.	ASSLWPGQGSETQY
TRBV5-1	12	many	ASSLVAVGDTQY
TRBV10-3	14	many	AISALGLANTGELF
TRBV9	16	.	ASSVATAGTGADEKLF
TRBV7-9	14	.	ASSLRTGQVLYEQY
TRBV20-1	11	.	SARDPRGGEQF
TRBV6-1	13	few	ASSPDPVLYNEQF
TRBV7-9	12	.	ASSSPDRGGELF